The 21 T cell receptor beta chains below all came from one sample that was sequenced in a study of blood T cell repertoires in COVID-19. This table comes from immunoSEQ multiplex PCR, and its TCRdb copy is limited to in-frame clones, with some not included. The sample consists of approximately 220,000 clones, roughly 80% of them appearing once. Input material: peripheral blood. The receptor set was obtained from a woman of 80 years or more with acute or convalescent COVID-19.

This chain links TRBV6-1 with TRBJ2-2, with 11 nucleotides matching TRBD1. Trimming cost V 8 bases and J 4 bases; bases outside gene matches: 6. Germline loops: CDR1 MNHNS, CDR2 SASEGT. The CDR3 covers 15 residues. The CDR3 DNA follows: TGTGCCAGCCGACATGGACAGGGGGCCACCGGGGAGCTGTTTTTT. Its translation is CASRHGQGATGELFF.

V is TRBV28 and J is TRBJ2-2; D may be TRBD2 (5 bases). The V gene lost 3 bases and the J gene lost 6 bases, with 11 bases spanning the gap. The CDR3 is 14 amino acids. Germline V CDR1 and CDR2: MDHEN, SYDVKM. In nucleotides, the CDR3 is TGTGCCAGCAGTTTTGGAGGAAACGCCGGGGAGCTGTTTTTT. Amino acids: CASSFGGNAGELFF.

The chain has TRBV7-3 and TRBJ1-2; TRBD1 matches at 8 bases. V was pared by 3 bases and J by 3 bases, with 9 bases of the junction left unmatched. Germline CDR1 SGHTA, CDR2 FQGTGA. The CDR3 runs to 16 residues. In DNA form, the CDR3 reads TGTGCCAGCAGCTTGCACTCAGGGGGCGCGGACTATGGCTACACCTTC. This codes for CASSLHSGGADYGYTF.

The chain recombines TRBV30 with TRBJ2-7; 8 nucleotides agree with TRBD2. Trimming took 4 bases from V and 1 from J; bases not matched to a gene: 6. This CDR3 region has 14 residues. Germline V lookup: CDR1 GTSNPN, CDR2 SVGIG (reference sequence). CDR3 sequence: CAWTPRGGSYEQYF. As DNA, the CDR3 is TGTGCCTGGACCCCCCGGGGGGGTTCCTACGAGCAGTACTTC.

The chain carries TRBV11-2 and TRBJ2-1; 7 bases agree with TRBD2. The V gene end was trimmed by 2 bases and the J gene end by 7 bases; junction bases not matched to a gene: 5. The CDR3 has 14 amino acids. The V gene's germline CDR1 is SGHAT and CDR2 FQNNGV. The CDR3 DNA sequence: TGTGCCAGCAGCTTACTCAGGACTAGTAATGAGCAGTTCTTC. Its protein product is CASSLLRTSNEQFF.

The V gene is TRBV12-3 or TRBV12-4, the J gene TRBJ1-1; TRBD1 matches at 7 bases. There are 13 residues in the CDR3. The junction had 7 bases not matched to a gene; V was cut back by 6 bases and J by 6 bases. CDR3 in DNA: TGTGCCAGCAGCCCAGATGGGACAGCTGAAGCTTTCTTT. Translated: CASSPDGTAEAFF.

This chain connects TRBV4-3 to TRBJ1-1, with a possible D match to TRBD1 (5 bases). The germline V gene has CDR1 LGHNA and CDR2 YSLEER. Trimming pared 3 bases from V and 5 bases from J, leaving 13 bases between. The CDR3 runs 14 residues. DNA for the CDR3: TGCGCCAGCAGCCAGAATGGACCAGGGACTGAAGCTTTCTTT. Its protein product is CASSQNGPGTEAFF.

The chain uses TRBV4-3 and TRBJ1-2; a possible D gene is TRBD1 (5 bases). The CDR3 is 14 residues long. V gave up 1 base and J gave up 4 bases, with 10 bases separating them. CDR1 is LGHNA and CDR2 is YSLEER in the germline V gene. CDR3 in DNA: TGCGCCAGCAGCCAAGCAGAGGGACTCTATGGCTACACCTTC. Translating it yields CASSQAEGLYGYTF.

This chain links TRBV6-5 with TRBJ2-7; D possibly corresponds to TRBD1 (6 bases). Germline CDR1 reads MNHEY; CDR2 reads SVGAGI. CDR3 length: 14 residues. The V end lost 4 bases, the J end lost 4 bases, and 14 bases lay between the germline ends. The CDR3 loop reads CASSSTLQGYEQYF. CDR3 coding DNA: TGTGCCAGCAGTTCCACCCTACAGGGTTACGAGCAGTACTTC.

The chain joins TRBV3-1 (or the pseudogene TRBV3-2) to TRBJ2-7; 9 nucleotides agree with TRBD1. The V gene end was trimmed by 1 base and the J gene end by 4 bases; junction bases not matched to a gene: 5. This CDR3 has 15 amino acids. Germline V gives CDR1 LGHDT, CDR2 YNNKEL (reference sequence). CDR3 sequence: CASSQAQGQGYEQYF. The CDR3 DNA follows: TGTGCCAGCAGCCAAGCTCAGGGACAGGGTTACGAGCAGTACTTC.

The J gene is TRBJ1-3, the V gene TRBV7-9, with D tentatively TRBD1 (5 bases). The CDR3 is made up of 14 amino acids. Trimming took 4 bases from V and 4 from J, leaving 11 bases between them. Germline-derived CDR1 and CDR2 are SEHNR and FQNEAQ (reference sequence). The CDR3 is CASSYGQGGNTIYF. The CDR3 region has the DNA TGTGCCAGCAGCTACGGACAAGGAGGAAACACCATATATTTT.

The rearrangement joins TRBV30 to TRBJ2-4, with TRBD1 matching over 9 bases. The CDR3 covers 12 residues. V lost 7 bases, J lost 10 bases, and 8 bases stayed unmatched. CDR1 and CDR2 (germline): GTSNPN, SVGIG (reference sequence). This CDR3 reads CAYNPTGGIQYF. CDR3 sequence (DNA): TGTGCCTACAATCCGACAGGGGGGATTCAGTACTTC. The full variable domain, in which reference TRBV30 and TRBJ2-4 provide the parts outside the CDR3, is SQTIHQWPATLVQPVGSPLSLECTVEGTSNPNLYWYRQAAGRGLQLLFYSVGIGQISSEVPQNLSASRPQDRQFILSSKKLLLSDSGFYLCAYNPTGGIQYFGAGTRLSVL.

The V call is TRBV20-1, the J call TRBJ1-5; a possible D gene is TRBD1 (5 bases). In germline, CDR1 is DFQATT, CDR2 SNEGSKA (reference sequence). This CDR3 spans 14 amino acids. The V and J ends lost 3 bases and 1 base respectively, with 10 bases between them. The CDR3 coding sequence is TGCAGTGCTAGTGACGGGGGAAGCAATCAGCCCCAGCATTTT. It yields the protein CSASDGGSNQPQHF.

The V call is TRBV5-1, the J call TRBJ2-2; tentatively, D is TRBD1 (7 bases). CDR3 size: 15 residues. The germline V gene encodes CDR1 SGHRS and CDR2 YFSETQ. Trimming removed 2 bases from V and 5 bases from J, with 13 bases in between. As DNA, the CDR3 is TGCGCCAGCAGCTTAAATGCAGGGGGGACCGGGGAGCTGTTTTTT. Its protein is CASSLNAGGTGELFF.

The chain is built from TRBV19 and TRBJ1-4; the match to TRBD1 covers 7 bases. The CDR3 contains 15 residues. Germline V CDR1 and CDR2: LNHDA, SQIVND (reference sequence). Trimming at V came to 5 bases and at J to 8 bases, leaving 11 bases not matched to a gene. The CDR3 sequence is CASSSERGPGEKLFF. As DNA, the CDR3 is TGTGCCAGTAGTTCAGAGAGGGGGCCGGGGGAAAAACTGTTTTTT.

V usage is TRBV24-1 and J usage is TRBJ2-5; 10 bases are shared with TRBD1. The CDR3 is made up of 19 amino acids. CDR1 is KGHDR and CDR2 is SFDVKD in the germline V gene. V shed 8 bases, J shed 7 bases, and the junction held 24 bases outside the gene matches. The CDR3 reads CATTCRDRGLSGTSGTQYF. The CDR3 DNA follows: TGTGCCACCACATGTCGGGACAGGGGTCTCTCCGGGACATCGGGGACCCAGTACTTC.

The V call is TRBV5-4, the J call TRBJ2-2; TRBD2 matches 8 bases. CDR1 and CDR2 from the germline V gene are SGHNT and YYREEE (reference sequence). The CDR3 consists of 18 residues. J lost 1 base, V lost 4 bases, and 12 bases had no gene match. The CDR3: CASSLRLAGGWNTGELFF. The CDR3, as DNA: TGTGCCAGCAGCCTGCGCCTGGCGGGAGGATGGAACACCGGGGAGCTGTTTTTT. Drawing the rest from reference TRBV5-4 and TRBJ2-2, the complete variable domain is ETGVTQSPTHLIKTRGQQVTLRCSSQSGHNTVSWYQQALGQGPQFIFQYYREEENGRGNFPPRFSGLQFPNYSSELNVNALELDDSALYLCASSLRLAGGWNTGELFFGEGSRLTVL.

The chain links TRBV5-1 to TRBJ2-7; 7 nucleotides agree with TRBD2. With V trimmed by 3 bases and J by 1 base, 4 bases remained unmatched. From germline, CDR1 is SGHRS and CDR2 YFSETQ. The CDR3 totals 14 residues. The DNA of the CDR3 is TGCGCCAGCAGCTCCCGGGGAGGGTCCTACGAGCAGTACTTC. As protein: CASSSRGGSYEQYF.

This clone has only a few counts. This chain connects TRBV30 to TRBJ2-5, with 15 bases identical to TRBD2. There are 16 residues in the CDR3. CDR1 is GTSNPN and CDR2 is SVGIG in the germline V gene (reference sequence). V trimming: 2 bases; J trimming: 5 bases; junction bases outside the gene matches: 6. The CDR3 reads CAWSLGLAGGRETQYF. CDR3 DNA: TGTGCCTGGAGTTTAGGACTAGCGGGGGGGCGGGAGACCCAGTACTTC. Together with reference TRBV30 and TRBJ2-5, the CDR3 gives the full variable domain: SQTIHQWPATLVQPVGSPLSLECTVEGTSNPNLYWYRQAAGRGLQLLFYSVGIGQISSEVPQNLSASRPQDRQFILSSKKLLLSDSGFYLCAWSLGLAGGRETQYFGPGTRLLVL.

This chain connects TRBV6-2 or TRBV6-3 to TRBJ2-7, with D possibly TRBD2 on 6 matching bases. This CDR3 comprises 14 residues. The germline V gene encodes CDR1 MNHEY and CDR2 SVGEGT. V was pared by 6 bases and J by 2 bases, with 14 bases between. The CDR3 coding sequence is TGTGCCAGCAGCCCGGGAGACGGAACCTACGAGCAGTACTTC. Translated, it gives CASSPGDGTYEQYF.

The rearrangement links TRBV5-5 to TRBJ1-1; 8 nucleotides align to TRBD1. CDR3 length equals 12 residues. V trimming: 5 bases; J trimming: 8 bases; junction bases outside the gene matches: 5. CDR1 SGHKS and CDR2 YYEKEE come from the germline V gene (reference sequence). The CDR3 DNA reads TGTGCCAGCAGAGACAGGGGCCTAGAAGCTTTCTTT. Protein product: CASRDRGLEAFF.